Shown below are 23 T cell receptor beta chains from a single sample sequenced in a study of blood T cell repertoires in COVID-19. Assay: immunoSEQ multiplex PCR; the TCRdb copy retains only in-frame clones and omits some. This table holds fewer than 500,000 clones, approximately 90% found once. The sequencing sample was made of peripheral blood. The receptor set was obtained from a woman aged 25 to 45 with acute or convalescent COVID-19.

The chain joins TRBV18 to TRBJ1-5, with D unclear. The CDR3 is made up of 13 amino acids. Germline V gene sequence: CDR1 KGHSH, CDR2 LQKENI. V was trimmed by 5 bases and J by 3 bases, leaving 8 bases between them. The CDR3 sequence is CASSGGSNQPQHF. The CDR3 region has the DNA TGTGCCAGCTCAGGAGGTTCCAATCAGCCCCAGCATTTT.

The V call is TRBV6-6, the J call TRBJ2-7; 9 nucleotides line up with TRBD2. The CDR3 sequence is 13 residues long. The germline V gene has CDR1 MNHNY and CDR2 SVGAGI (reference sequence). The V and J ends lost 6 bases and 3 bases, in that order; junction bases with no gene match: 3. DNA of the CDR3: TGTGCCAGCAGGCGGGGGGGAGTCTACGAGCAGTACTTC. Protein: CASRRGGVYEQYF.

The chain uses TRBV5-1 and TRBJ2-7, with 8 bases that match TRBD1. Germline V gene sequence: CDR1 SGHRS, CDR2 YFSETQ. The CDR3 runs to 15 residues. J lost 0 bases, V lost 4 bases, and 6 bases had no gene match. CDR3 in DNA: TGCGCCAGCAGCGGAAACACAGGGGGCTCCTACGAGCAGTACTTC. It codes for CASSGNTGGSYEQYF.

The table lists this clone with a count of one. V gene TRBV18 combines with J gene TRBJ1-2, with TRBD1 identical over 7 bases. The trim removed 5 bases at V and 6 bases at J, leaving 6 bases unmatched. Per germline, CDR1 KGHSH and CDR2 LQKENI. The CDR3 sequence is 13 residues long. The CDR3 DNA reads as TGTGCCAGCTCAGACACAGGGGAGGATGGCTACACCTTC. Translation gives CASSDTGEDGYTF. Supplemented by reference TRBV18 and TRBJ1-2, the full variable domain reads NAGVMQNPRHLVRRRGQEARLRCSPMKGHSHVYWYRQLPEEGLKFMVYLQKENIIDESGMPKERFSAEFPKEGPSILRIQQVVRGDSAAYFCASSDTGEDGYTFGSGTRLTVV.

V usage is TRBV25-1 and J usage is TRBJ1-6, with D uncertain. This CDR3 comprises 14 residues. Germline lookup yields CDR1 MGHDK and CDR2 SYGVNS. V shed 5 bases and J shed 3 bases, with 8 bases lying between them. The CDR3 reads CASSMSIYNSPLHF. In nucleotides, the CDR3 is TGTGCCAGCAGTATGTCCATCTATAATTCACCCCTCCACTTT. Full variable domain (rest looked up from reference TRBV25-1 and TRBJ1-6): EADIYQTPRYLVIGTGKKITLECSQTMGHDKMYWYQQDPGMELHLIHYSYGVNSTEKGDLSSESTVSRIRTEHFPLTLESARPSHTSQYLCASSMSIYNSPLHFGNGTRLTVT.

This chain links TRBV6-5 with TRBJ1-6; D is undetermined. Trimming stripped 6 bases from V and 3 bases from J, with 9 bases between. The CDR3 contains 14 residues. Per the germline V gene, CDR1 is MNHEY and CDR2 is SVGAGI. CDR3 DNA: TGTGCCAGCAGCCGCGTATTCTATAATTCACCCCTCCACTTT. It encodes CASSRVFYNSPLHF.

This clone was seen a few times. The gene calls are TRBV3-1 (or the pseudogene TRBV3-2) and TRBJ1-1; D not resolved. V was cut by 2 bases and J by 8 bases, with 15 bases left in between. Germline V gene data show CDR1 as LGHDT and CDR2 as YNNKEL (reference sequence). The CDR3 covers 14 residues. CDR3 nucleotides: TGTGCCAGCAGCCAAAGCGGATGGGGAGGAGAAGCTTTCTTT. This sequence encodes CASSQSGWGGEAFF.

J is TRBJ1-5 and V is TRBV12-5; 7 bases agree with TRBD1. CDR3 length: 15 residues. J was trimmed by 7 bases and V by 1 base; bases with no gene match: 7. Germline lookup yields CDR1 LGHNT and CDR2 FRNRAP. The CDR3 DNA reads TGTGCTAGTGGTTTGGACCGGGACAGACGACAGCCCCAGCATTTT. Translation gives CASGLDRDRRQPQHF.

The chain couples TRBV27 to TRBJ2-2; 16 positions agree with TRBD2. CDR1 and CDR2 from the germline V gene are MNHEY and SMNVEV (reference sequence). V dropped 4 bases and J dropped 7; count of bases not matched to a gene: 6. The CDR3 runs to 17 residues. CDR3 in amino acids: CASSWGLAGGPVGELFF. CDR3 nucleotides: TGTGCCAGCAGTTGGGGACTAGCGGGGGGGCCGGTCGGGGAGCTGTTTTTT.

The chain joins TRBV7-9 to TRBJ2-7, with D possibly matching TRBD2 (7 bases). The germline gives CDR1 SEHNR, CDR2 FQNEAQ (reference sequence). The V gene lost 8 bases and the J gene lost 4 bases, with 21 bases spanning the gap. The CDR3 is 15 residues long. The CDR3 coding sequence is TGTGCCAGCGGGGGGCTAGCGGACAGAATTTACGAGCAGTACTTC. Protein: CASGGLADRIYEQYF.

The rearrangement links TRBV7-9 to TRBJ2-2; no reliable D call. Between the trimmed V and J ends, which lost 3 bases and 8 bases, there was a span of 10 bases. Germline CDR1 SEHNR, CDR2 FQNEAQ (reference sequence). The CDR3 has 13 residues. CDR3 bases: TGTGCCAGCAGCTTCCGACTTGAAGGGGAGCTGTTTTTT. The encoded protein is CASSFRLEGELFF.

The J gene is TRBJ1-6, the V gene TRBV20-1; D gene uncertain. The V gene's germline CDR1 is DFQATT and CDR2 SNEGSKA (reference sequence). The CDR3 runs 11 residues. The germline V and J ends were trimmed by 6 bases and 14 bases, with 14 bases remaining between them. The CDR3 reads CSAYSPPALHF. The CDR3, as DNA: TGCAGTGCCTACAGTCCTCCGGCCCTCCACTTT.

The chain links TRBV9 to TRBJ2-2, with no clear D. CDR3 length: 13 amino acids. Germline CDR1 is SGDLS and CDR2 is YYNGEE. The V end lost 6 bases, the J end lost 2 bases, and 8 bases lay between the germline ends. The CDR3 nucleotides read TGTGCCAGCACTAGAAGCAACACCGGGGAGCTGTTTTTT. Its protein product is CASTRSNTGELFF.

The chain uses TRBV5-1 and TRBJ2-1; 10 bases are a match to TRBD2. Germline loops: CDR1 SGHRS, CDR2 YFSETQ. With 4 bases clipped from V and 1 base from J, the junction kept 20 bases outside the gene matches. CDR3 length equals 21 residues. CDR3 sequence reads: CASSAGSGSGGPTGSYNEQFF. The CDR3 DNA sequence: TGCGCCAGCAGCGCCGGTTCGGGTAGCGGGGGGCCTACGGGGTCCTACAATGAGCAGTTCTTC.

The chain uses TRBV4-1 and TRBJ1-1; no definite D call. This CDR3 contains 14 residues. The ends were cut back, 4 bases at V and 0 bases at J, with 9 bases in the middle. Looked up from germline, CDR1 is MGHRA and CDR2 is YSYEKL. In DNA, the CDR3 is TGCGCCAGCAGCCCGGCGGCTATGAACACTGAAGCTTTCTTT. Amino acids: CASSPAAMNTEAFF.

V is TRBV9 and J is TRBJ2-7; 9 bases align to TRBD1. Trimming at V came to 0 bases and at J to 5 bases, leaving 0 bases not matched to a gene. CDR3 size: 13 residues. From germline, CDR1 is SGDLS and CDR2 YYNGEE. The CDR3 reads CASSVGQGDEQYF. CDR3 bases: TGTGCCAGCAGCGTAGGACAGGGGGACGAGCAGTACTTC. The full variable domain, its missing parts supplied by reference TRBV9 and TRBJ2-7, is DSGVTQTPKHLITATGQRVTLRCSPRSGDLSVYWYQQSLDQGLQFLIQYYNGEERAKGNILERFSAQQFPDLHSELNLSSLELGDSALYFCASSVGQGDEQYFGPGTRLTVT.

This clone was observed a single time. Here the CDR3 reads CASSHQASGGENEQFF. CDR3 DNA sequence: TGTGCCAGCAGCCACCAAGCGAGCGGGGGGGAAAATGAGCAGTTCTTC. The J gene is TRBJ2-1, the V gene TRBV9; 10 nucleotides align to TRBD2. CDR1 and CDR2 from the germline V gene are SGDLS and YYNGEE. The CDR3 totals 16 residues. J lost 7 bases, V lost 4 bases, and 11 bases had no gene match.

V gene TRBV3-1 (or the pseudogene TRBV3-2) combines with J gene TRBJ2-3, with 9 bases fitting TRBD1. Looked up from germline, CDR1 is LGHDT and CDR2 is YNNKEL (reference sequence). CDR3 length equals 15 residues. J gave up 0 bases and V 4 bases, and 2 bases lay outside the gene matches. CDR3 region: CASSLGTGSTDTQYF. CDR3 DNA: TGTGCCAGCAGCCTCGGGACAGGGAGCACAGATACGCAGTATTTT.

The chain employs TRBV11-2 and TRBJ2-7; D remains ambiguous. With 2 bases removed from V and 5 bases from J, the gap between germline ends came to 10 bases. The CDR3 spans 13 residues. In germline, CDR1 is SGHAT, CDR2 FQNNGV. The CDR3, as DNA: TGTGCCAGCAGCTTAACGCCCGGTGACGAGCAGTACTTC. This encodes CASSLTPGDEQYF.

The rearrangement joins TRBV19 to TRBJ1-4; 8 bases align to TRBD1. The CDR3 has 15 amino acids. Germline V gene sequence: CDR1 LNHDA, CDR2 SQIVND (reference sequence). The J segment lost 5 bases and the V segment lost 6 bases, leaving 8 bases of the junction unmatched. The CDR3 reads CASSSRTGSNEKLFF. For the CDR3, the DNA is TGTGCCAGTAGCTCCCGGACAGGGTCAAATGAAAAACTGTTTTTT. The variable domain in full, completed from reference TRBV19 and TRBJ1-4, reads DGGITQSPKYLFRKEGQNVTLSCEQNLNHDAMYWYRQDPGQGLRLIYYSQIVNDFQKGDIAEGYSVSREKKESFPLTVTSAQKNPTAFYLCASSSRTGSNEKLFFGSGTQLSVL.

The gene calls are TRBV27 and TRBJ2-1; D is unclear. CDR1 and CDR2 from the germline V gene are MNHEY and SMNVEV (reference sequence). V shed 1 base and J shed 0 bases, with 7 bases lying between them. The CDR3 has 15 residues. This CDR3 reads CASSLFSGSYNEQFF. The DNA of the CDR3 is TGTGCCAGCAGTTTATTCTCCGGCTCCTACAATGAGCAGTTCTTC.

The V and J genes are TRBV6-5 and TRBJ1-2; no clear D. Germline-derived CDR1 and CDR2 are MNHEY and SVGAGI. V shed 6 bases and J shed 0 bases, with 14 bases lying between them. The CDR3 spans 15 residues. The CDR3 is CASRLSQTPNYGYTF. The CDR3 DNA reads TGTGCCAGCAGACTATCTCAAACCCCTAACTATGGCTACACCTTC.

This clone has just one count. This rearrangement joins TRBV11-1 to TRBJ2-5, with 9 bases fitting TRBD2. The germline V gene has CDR1 SGHAT and CDR2 FQDESV (reference sequence). There are 16 residues in the CDR3. J was trimmed by 5 bases and V by 5 bases; bases with no gene match: 12. CDR3 sequence: CASSPNPLAGYETQYF. In nucleotides, the CDR3 is TGTGCCAGCAGCCCTAACCCACTAGCGGGCTACGAGACCCAGTACTTC.